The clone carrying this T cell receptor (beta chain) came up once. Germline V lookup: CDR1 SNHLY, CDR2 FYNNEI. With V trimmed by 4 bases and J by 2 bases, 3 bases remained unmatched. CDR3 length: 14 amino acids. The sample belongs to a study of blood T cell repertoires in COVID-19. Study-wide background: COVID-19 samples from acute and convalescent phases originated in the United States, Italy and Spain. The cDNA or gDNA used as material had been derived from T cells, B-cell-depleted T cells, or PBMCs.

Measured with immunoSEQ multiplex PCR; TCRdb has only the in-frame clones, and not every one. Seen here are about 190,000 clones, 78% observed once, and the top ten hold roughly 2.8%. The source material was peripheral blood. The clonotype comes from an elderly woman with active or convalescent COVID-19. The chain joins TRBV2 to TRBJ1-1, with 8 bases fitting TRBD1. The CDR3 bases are TGTGCCAGCAGTGGACAGGGGTTAAACACTGAAGCTTTCTTT. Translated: CASSGQGLNTEAFF.